The 7 T cell receptor beta chains presented below share a single source sample, sequenced in a study of CD8+ T cells in alopecia areata. cDNA reverse transcribed from extracted RNA served as the sequencing template. Assay used: immunoSEQ multiplex PCR; TCRdb lists only in-frame clones, some missing. The sample consists of 150,000 to 200,000 clones, 40% to 55% of them appearing once. Treatment denoted: oral pan-JAK inhibitor, 5-10 mg twice daily. The starting material was CD8+ T cells sorted from blood, obtained around week 54, from a patient treated with tofacitinib. The receptors derive from a human donor with alopecia areata.

The J gene is TRBJ2-3, the V gene TRBV5-6; maybe TRBD2 (5 bases). Germline V gives CDR1 SGHDT, CDR2 YYEEEE. The CDR3 runs to 14 residues. The ends were cut back, 3 bases at V and 0 bases at J, with 8 bases in the middle. The CDR3 region has the DNA TGTGCCAGCAGCTCAGCGGAGAGCACAGATACGCAGTATTTT. It specifies CASSSAESTDTQYF.

The gene calls are TRBV30 and TRBJ1-1, with a tentative D call TRBD1 (5 bases). The V gene's germline CDR1 is GTSNPN and CDR2 SVGIG (reference sequence). The CDR3 has 16 residues. V was trimmed by 0 bases and J by 1 base, leaving 15 bases between them. The CDR3 DNA follows: TGTGCCTGGAGTGTACTGAGGGACGCAACGAACACTGAAGCTTTCTTT. Translating it yields CAWSVLRDATNTEAFF.

This chain joins TRBV11-2 and TRBJ2-1; D uncertain. Trimming took 5 bases from V and 0 from J, leaving 11 bases between them. This CDR3 is built from 15 residues. From germline, CDR1 is SGHAT and CDR2 FQNNGV. The CDR3 protein is CASSRPLSSYNEQFF. The CDR3 region has the DNA TGTGCCAGCAGCCGCCCCTTGAGCTCCTACAATGAGCAGTTCTTC.

The genes are TRBV4-3 and TRBJ2-7, with 8 bases matching TRBD1. Germline V gene lookup returns CDR1 LGHNA and CDR2 YSLEER. The J segment lost 1 base and the V segment lost 0 bases, leaving 8 bases of the junction unmatched. This CDR3 contains 17 residues. The DNA of the CDR3 is TGCGCCAGCAGCCAAGACCCGACAGGGGTTGAATCCTACGAGCAGTACTTC. This encodes CASSQDPTGVESYEQYF.

This clone was detected only a few times. The chain employs TRBV29-1 and TRBJ1-1; 7 nucleotides agree with TRBD1. The CDR3 covers 12 residues. CDR1 is SQVTM, CDR2 ANQGSEA, per germline. The V and J ends lost 6 bases and 6 bases, in that order; junction bases with no gene match: 7. The CDR3 protein is CSVEQGPPEAFF. The CDR3 DNA is TGCAGCGTGGAACAGGGGCCCCCTGAAGCTTTCTTT.

This clone was observed a few times. The chain has TRBV2 and TRBJ2-1; D is unclear. Trimming pared 4 bases from V and 5 bases from J, leaving 12 bases between. The CDR3 is made up of 14 amino acids. From germline, CDR1 is SNHLY and CDR2 FYNNEI. The CDR3 sequence is CASSVVGSNNEQFF. The CDR3 coding sequence is TGTGCCAGCAGTGTAGTAGGCAGCAACAATGAGCAGTTCTTC.

Notes on this clone: This sample includes further DNA sequences coding for the same CDR3. This chain uses TRBV27 with TRBJ2-7; no firm D call. The germline V gene has CDR1 MNHEY and CDR2 SMNVEV (reference sequence). This CDR3 is 13 amino acids long. Between the trimmed V and J ends, which lost 2 bases and 3 bases, there was a span of 8 bases. CDR3 loop: CASSLGGLYEQYF. The CDR3 nucleotides are TGTGCCAGCAGTTTAGGCGGCCTCTACGAGCAGTACTTC.